This is a list of T cell receptor beta chains from one sample in a study of blood T cell repertoires in COVID-19. This table comes from immunoSEQ multiplex PCR, and its TCRdb copy is limited to in-frame clones, with some not included. The sample records about 37,000 clones, about nine tenths being singletons. Sample: peripheral blood. These receptors came from a woman between 25 and 40 years old in a cohort sampled during active COVID-19. Each CDR3 is given with its conserved first and last residue.

TRBV10-3,TRBJ2-7,CAISERGRDEQYF
TRBV19,TRBJ2-7,CASRGLAGDNEQYF
TRBV6-5,TRBJ2-1,CASSSSLGAYNEQFF
TRBV4-1,TRBJ2-1,CASSQDFTLAGSNNEQFF
TRBV5-1,TRBJ1-4,CASSFNSLTNEKLFF
TRBV3-1/TRBV3-2,TRBJ2-7,CASSRKGGFFYEQYF
TRBV20-1,TRBJ2-7,CSVTGLAGNYF
TRBV28,TRBJ1-2,CASSQGEANYGYTF
TRBV4-2,TRBJ2-1,CASSQDTSGRSYNEQFF
TRBV24-1,TRBJ1-1,CATSDSGTGFEAFF
TRBV5-1,TRBJ2-5,CASSLGTTYQETQYF
TRBV28,TRBJ2-1,CASSQREGLYNEQFF
TRBV7-2,TRBJ2-7,CASSEGPSRTYEQYF